The present T cell receptor beta chain was sequenced within a study of blood T cell repertoires in COVID-19. Looking at the study overall: Material from acute and convalescent COVID-19 was sourced from the United States, Italy and Spain. T cells, B-cell-depleted T cells, or PBMCs provided the cDNA or gDNA that served as material.

Germline values: CDR1 MNHEY, CDR2 SMNVEV (reference sequence). The CDR3 is 15 residues long. Trimming shortened V by 5 bases and J by 6 bases, and 16 bases separated the two germline ends. Source study methods: Amplification of reference gene primers provided the estimated nucleated cell counts. The repertoire was sequenced with immunoSEQ multiplex PCR; TCRdb's copy has only in-frame clones and lacks some. V and J calls and clone size are as listed in that table; D and trimming were resolved from the DNA. The sample holds about 220,000 clones; roughly 75% are singletons and the top ten take under 8.5%.

The chain combines TRBV27 with TRBJ2-2, with a tentative D call TRBD2 (7 bases). The clonotype originates from a woman aged 65 to 85 with acute or convalescent COVID-19. The sequenced sample was peripheral blood. The CDR3 here is CASSPGGRGPGELFF. The CDR3 DNA sequence: TGTGCCAGCAGTCCCGGGGGGCGAGGGCCCGGGGAGCTGTTTTTT.